The source of this T cell receptor beta chain is a study of response to subunit inactivated influenza vaccine. The study's findings and limits: Only a handful of new T cells, the authors suggested, are recruited with each seasonal influenza vaccination.

The CDR3 runs 13 residues. The V gene end was trimmed by 1 base and the J gene end by 8 bases; junction bases not matched to a gene: 3. Germline V gives CDR1 SGHKS, CDR2 YYEKEE (reference sequence). The sample holds a few counts of this clonotype. Its antigen remains unknown. TCRdb processed the RT-PCR reads anew with MiXCR; each CDR3 protein has one entry. Among 500,000 to 550,000 distinct CDR3 sequences listed, approximately 6.9% were seen once. This clonotype originated in a man between 50 and 75 years old who received an inactivated influenza vaccine. The chain joins TRBV5-5 to TRBJ2-1; 7 nucleotides match TRBD2. The input for sequencing was PBMCs from blood, taken approximately 25 months after vaccination. CDR3 nucleotide sequence: TGTGCCAGCAGCTTGCAGGGAGGGCATGAGCAGTTCTTC. Amino acids: CASSLQGGHEQFF.